Listed below are T cell receptor beta chains from one sample, sequenced in a study of long-term antiretroviral therapy in people with HIV. Repertoires were generated with immunoSEQ multiplex PCR, while TCRdb's copy carries only in-frame clones and drops some. The sample holds more than 15,000 clones, about four fifths seen once. The sample here was unsorted PBMCs, taken at the start of antiretroviral therapy. The receptors shown here come from a man aged 25 to 40 with HIV. Each CDR3 is given with its conserved first and last residue. D genes are given only for firm matches. Some rows have no size entry. The others give once, few or many, or a class for an expanded clone.

v_call	clone_size	j_call	d_call	cdr3_aa	cdr3_nt
TRBV28	NA	TRBJ1-6	NA	CASILSGLEGAPLHF	TGTGCCAGCATTCTATCGGGCCTCGAGGGAGCACCCCTCCACTTT
TRBV5-1	NA	TRBJ2-3	NA	CASSAGTDTQYF	TGCGCCAGCAGTGCAGGAACAGATACGCAGTATTTT
TRBV4-2	NA	TRBJ2-7	NA	CASSATPTNPEQYF	TGTGCCAGCAGCGCAACCCCCACGAACCCCGAGCAGTACTTC
TRBV9	NA	TRBJ2-3	NA	CASAVGIRGDTQYF	TGTGCCAGCGCCGTGGGGATACGTGGAGATACGCAGTATTTT
TRBV27	few	TRBJ1-3	NA	CASQERGPRSGNTIYF	TGTGCCAGCCAAGAGCGGGGGCCACGCTCTGGAAACACCATATATTTT
TRBV15	NA	TRBJ2-1	TRBD2	CATSRVQQAGIRHEQFF	TGTGCCACCAGCAGAGTTCAGCAAGCGGGAATCCGGCATGAGCAGTTCTTC
TRBV18	NA	TRBJ1-3	NA	CASSPPKRISGNTIYF	TGTGCCAGCTCACCACCCAAACGGATCTCTGGAAACACCATATATTTT
TRBV27	NA	TRBJ2-1	NA	CASSSLDTYNEQFF	TGTGCCAGCAGTTCCCTAGACACTTACAATGAGCAGTTCTTC
TRBV4-3	NA	TRBJ1-2	NA	CASAQAGGGGYTF	TGCGCCAGTGCACAGGCAGGTGGAGGCGGCTACACCTTC
TRBV4-1	once	TRBJ2-3	NA	CASSQVGLETFTDTQYF	TGCGCCAGCAGCCAAGTAGGCCTAGAGACGTTCACAGATACGCAGTATTTT
TRBV15	NA	TRBJ2-7	NA	CATSRDRRSYEQYF	TGTGCCACCAGCAGAGACCGTCGCTCCTACGAGCAGTACTTC
TRBV30	large	TRBJ1-1	NA	CAWSVLAAANTEAFF	TGTGCCTGGAGTGTACTGGCAGCGGCGAACACTGAAGCTTTCTTT
TRBV6-1	NA	TRBJ1-4	NA	CASSVSRGGVNEKLFF	TGTGCCAGCAGTGTTAGTCGGGGAGGGGTGAATGAAAAACTGTTTTTT
TRBV28	NA	TRBJ2-7	NA	CASSLLRFHEQYF	TGTGCCAGCAGTTTACTTAGATTCCACGAGCAGTACTTC
TRBV27	NA	TRBJ2-7	TRBD1	CASSHTGDRGSYEQYF	TGTGCCAGCAGTCACACCGGCGACAGGGGGTCCTACGAGCAGTACTTC
TRBV30	NA	TRBJ1-4	NA	CAWSDRPREKLFF	TGTGCCTGGAGTGACAGGCCGAGGGAAAAACTGTTTTTT
TRBV28	NA	TRBJ1-2	TRBD1	CASSLQGDYGYTF	TGTGCCAGCAGTTTGCAGGGGGACTATGGCTACACCTTC
TRBV7-9	few	TRBJ2-7	NA	CASSLEVYEQYF	TGTGCCAGCAGCTTAGAAGTTTACGAGCAGTACTTC
TRBV18	NA	TRBJ2-7	TRBD1	CASSPTGGCEQYF	TGTGCCAGCTCACCCACAGGGGGCTGCGAGCAGTACTTC
TRBV7-3	once	TRBJ2-2	NA	CASSPGAFSNTGELFF	TGTGCCAGCAGCCCTGGGGCATTTAGTAACACCGGGGAGCTGTTTTTT
TRBV18	few	TRBJ1-5	TRBD1	CASSPRQGTQPQHF	TGTGCCAGCTCACCACGACAGGGTACTCAGCCCCAGCATTTT
TRBV4-3	NA	TRBJ1-4	TRBD1	CASSQAPGQGATNEKLFF	TGCGCCAGCAGCCAAGCTCCCGGACAGGGGGCAACTAATGAAAAACTGTTTTTT
TRBV7-9	NA	TRBJ2-2	NA	CASSPNTGELFF	TGTGCCAGCAGCCCGAACACCGGGGAGCTGTTTTTT
TRBV5-1	once	TRBJ2-1	TRBD2	CASTWDGGASYNEQFF	TGCGCCAGCACCTGGGACGGGGGGGCCTCCTACAATGAGCAGTTCTTC
TRBV19	NA	TRBJ1-5	NA	CASSINGVGGQPQHF	TGTGCCAGTAGTATTAACGGGGTGGGAGGGCAGCCCCAGCATTTT
TRBV4-2	NA	TRBJ2-7	TRBD2	CASSPIGSSGGIFSYEQYF	TGTGCCAGCAGCCCCATTGGGTCTAGCGGGGGCATTTTTTCCTACGAGCAGTACTTC
TRBV19	NA	TRBJ1-2	TRBD1	CASSRDRGRGYTF	TGTGCCAGTAGTAGGGACAGGGGAAGGGGCTACACCTTC
TRBV6-5	once	TRBJ1-2	NA	CASSYIGRYSNYGYTF	TGTGCCAGCAGTTACATTGGCCGATACTCTAACTATGGCTACACCTTC
TRBV28	NA	TRBJ2-7	NA	CASSLVGYEQYF	TGTGCCAGCAGTTTAGTAGGATACGAGCAGTACTTC